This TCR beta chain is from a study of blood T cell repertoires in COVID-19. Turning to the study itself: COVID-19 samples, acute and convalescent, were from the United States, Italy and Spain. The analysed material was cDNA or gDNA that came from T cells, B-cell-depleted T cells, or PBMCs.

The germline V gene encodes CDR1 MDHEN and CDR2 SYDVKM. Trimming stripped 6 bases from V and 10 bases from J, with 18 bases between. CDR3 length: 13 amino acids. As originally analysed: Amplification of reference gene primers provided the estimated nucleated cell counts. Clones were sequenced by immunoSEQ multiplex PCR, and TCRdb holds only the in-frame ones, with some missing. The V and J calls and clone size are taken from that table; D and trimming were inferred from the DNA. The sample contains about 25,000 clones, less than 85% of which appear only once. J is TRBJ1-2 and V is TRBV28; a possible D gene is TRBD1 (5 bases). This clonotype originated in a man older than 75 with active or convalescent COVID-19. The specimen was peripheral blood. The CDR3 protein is CASSTTVRIDYTF. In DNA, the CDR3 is TGTGCCAGCAGCACGACAGTACGCATAGACTACACCTTC.